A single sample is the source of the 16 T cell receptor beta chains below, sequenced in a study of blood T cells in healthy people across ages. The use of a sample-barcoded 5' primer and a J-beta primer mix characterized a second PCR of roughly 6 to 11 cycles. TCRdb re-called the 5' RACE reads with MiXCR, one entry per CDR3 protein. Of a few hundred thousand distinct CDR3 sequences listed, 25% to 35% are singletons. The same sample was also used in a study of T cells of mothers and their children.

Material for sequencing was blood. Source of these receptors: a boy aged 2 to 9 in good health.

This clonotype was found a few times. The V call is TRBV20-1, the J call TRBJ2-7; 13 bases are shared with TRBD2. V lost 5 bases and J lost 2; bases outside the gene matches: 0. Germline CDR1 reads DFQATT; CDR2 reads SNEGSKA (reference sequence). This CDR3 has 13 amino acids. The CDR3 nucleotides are TGCAGTGCTGGGACTAGCGGGGCCTACGAGCAGTACTTC. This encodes CSAGTSGAYEQYF.

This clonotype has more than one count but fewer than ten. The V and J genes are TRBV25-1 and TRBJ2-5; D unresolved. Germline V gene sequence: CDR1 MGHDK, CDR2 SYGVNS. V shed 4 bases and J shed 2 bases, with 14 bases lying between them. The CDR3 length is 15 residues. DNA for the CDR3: TGTGCCAGCAGTGCCCCCGGCGAAGGACAAGAGACCCAGTACTTC. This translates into CASSAPGEGQETQYF.

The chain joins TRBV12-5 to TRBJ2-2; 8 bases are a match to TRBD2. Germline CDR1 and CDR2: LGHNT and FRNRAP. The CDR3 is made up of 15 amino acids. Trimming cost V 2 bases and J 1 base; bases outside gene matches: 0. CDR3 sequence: CASGLTSGNTGELFF. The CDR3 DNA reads TGTGCTAGTGGTTTGACTAGCGGGAACACCGGGGAGCTGTTTTTT.

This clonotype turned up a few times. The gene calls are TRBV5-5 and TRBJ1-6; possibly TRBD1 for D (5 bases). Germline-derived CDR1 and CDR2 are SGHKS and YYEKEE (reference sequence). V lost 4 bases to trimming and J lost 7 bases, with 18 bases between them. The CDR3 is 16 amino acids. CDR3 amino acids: CASSLAVSGRNSPLHF. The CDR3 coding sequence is TGTGCCAGCAGCCTGGCGGTGTCAGGGCGCAATTCACCCCTCCACTTT.

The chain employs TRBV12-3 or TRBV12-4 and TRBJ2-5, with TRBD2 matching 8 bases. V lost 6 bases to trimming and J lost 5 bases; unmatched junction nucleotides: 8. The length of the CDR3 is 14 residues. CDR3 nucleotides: TGTGCCAGCAGCCCGCTATCGGGGGGGGAGACCCAGTACTTC. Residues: CASSPLSGGETQYF.

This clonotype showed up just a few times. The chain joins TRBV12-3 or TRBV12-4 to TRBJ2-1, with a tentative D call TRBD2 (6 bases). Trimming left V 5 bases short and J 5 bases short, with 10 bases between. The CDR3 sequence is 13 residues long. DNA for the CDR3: TGTGCCAGCAGTCCCGGGGGAAACAATGAGCAGTTCTTC. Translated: CASSPGGNNEQFF.

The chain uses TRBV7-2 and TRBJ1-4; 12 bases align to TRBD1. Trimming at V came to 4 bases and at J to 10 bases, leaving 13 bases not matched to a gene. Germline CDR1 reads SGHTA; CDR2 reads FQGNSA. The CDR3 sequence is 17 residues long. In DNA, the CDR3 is TGTGCCAGCAGCTCGACGAGTCGGGGACAGGGGGCGGGAAAACTGTTTTTT. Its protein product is CASSSTSRGQGAGKLFF.

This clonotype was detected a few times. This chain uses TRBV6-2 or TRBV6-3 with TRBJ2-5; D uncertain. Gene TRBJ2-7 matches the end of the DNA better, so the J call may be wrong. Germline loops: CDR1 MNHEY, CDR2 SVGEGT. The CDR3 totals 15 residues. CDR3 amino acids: CASSYPDWTNYEQYF. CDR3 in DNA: TGTGCCAGCAGTTATCCTGACTGGACGAACTACGAGCAGTACTTC.

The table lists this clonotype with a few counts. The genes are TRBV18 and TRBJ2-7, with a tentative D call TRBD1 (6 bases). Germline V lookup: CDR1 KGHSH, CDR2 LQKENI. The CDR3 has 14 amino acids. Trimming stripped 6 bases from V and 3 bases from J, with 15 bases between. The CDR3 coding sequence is TGTGCCAGCTCCCCGGACAGACTATTCTACGAGCAGTACTTC. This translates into CASSPDRLFYEQYF.

The CDR3 DNA is TGTGCCAGCAGTTTTACGGGAGAGACCCAGTACTTC. It specifies CASSFTGETQYF. The chain combines TRBV12-3 or TRBV12-4 with TRBJ2-5; D remains unclear. Trimming took off 3 bases at V and 4 bases at J, with 6 bases between the two ends. This CDR3 has 12 amino acids.

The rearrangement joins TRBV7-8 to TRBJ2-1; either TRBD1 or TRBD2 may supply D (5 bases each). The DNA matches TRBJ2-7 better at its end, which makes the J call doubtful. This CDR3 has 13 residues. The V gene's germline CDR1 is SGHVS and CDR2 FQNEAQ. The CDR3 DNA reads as TGTGCCAGCAGCCCACGGGACGGTCACGAGCAGTACTTC. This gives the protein CASSPRDGHEQYF.

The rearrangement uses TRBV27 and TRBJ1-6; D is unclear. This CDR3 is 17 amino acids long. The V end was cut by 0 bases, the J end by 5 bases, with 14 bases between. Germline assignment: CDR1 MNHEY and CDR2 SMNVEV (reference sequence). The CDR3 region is CASSLSRVAGNNSPLHF. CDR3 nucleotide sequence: TGTGCCAGCAGTTTATCCCGCGTAGCTGGAAATAATTCACCCCTCCACTTT.

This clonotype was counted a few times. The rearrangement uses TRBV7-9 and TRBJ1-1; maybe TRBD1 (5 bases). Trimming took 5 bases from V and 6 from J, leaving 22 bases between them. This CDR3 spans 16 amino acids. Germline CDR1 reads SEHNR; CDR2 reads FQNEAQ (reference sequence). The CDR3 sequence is CASSPPVEGYAAEAFF. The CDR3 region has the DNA TGTGCCAGCAGCCCTCCTGTAGAGGGGTACGCGGCTGAAGCTTTCTTT.

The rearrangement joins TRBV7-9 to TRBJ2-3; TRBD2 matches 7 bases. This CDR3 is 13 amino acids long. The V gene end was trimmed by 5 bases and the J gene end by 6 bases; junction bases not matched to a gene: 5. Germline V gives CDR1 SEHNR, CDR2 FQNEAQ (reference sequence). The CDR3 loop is CASSASGGDTQYF. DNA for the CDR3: TGTGCCAGCAGCGCCTCGGGGGGTGATACGCAGTATTTT.

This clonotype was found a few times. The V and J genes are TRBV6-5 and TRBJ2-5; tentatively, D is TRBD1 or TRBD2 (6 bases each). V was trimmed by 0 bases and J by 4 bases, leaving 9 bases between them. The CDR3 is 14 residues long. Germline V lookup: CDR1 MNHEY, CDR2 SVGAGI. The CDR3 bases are TGTGCCAGCAGTTACTCTGGGGGGCGAGAGACCCAGTACTTC. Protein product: CASSYSGGRETQYF.

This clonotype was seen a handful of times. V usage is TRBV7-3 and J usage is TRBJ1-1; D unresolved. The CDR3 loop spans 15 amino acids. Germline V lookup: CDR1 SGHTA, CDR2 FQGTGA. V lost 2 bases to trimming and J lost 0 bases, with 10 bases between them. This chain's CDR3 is CASSLSAALNTEAFF. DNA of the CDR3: TGTGCCAGCAGCTTATCAGCGGCCCTGAACACTGAAGCTTTCTTT.